These 16 T cell receptor beta chains were all obtained from the same sample, sequenced in a study of regulatory T cells in long-lasting Graves disease. Sample time point: newly diagnosed GD, antithyroid drugs for less than 3 months. From PBMCs, RNA was extracted and then used to make the TCR library. To make TCR beta libraries, researchers used iRepertoire HTBI primers and Arm-PCR of CDR3 regions. TCRdb ran MiXCR on the multiplex PCR reads and lists one entry per CDR3 protein. The top ten hold about 25% of the sample, which has 350,000 to 500,000 distinct CDR3 sequences, about 16% seen once. These records were also assigned to another study, of T cells in Graves' hyperthyroidism and ophthalmopathy.

The source material was peripheral blood mononuclear cells (PBMCs), sampled at new diagnosis, from a patient treated with antithyroid drugs. These receptors were obtained from a woman younger than 30 with Graves disease.

This clonotype came up many times. The gene calls are TRBV28 and TRBJ2-5; the match to TRBD2 covers 10 bases. The ends lost 5 bases at V and 4 bases at J; junction bases unmatched: 13. CDR3 size: 17 residues. Germline CDR1 reads MDHEN; CDR2 reads SYDVKM. The CDR3 coding sequence is TGTGCCAGCAGTCTGCCTTCCGGGCTAGCGGGAGCAGAGACCCAGTACTTC. It yields the protein CASSLPSGLAGAETQYF.

The chain carries TRBV4-1 and TRBJ2-3, with unresolved D. The CDR3 contains 17 residues. Germline V CDR1 and CDR2: MGHRA, YSYEKL. Trimming shortened V by 2 bases and J by 4 bases, and 19 bases separated the two germline ends. CDR3 sequence reads: CASSQMTQSVIADTQYF. CDR3 bases: TGCGCCAGCAGCCAAATGACCCAATCTGTTATAGCAGATACGCAGTATTTT.

This clonotype has just a few counts. The J gene is TRBJ2-7, the V gene TRBV6-6; no definite D call. Trimming cost V 0 bases and J 5 bases, with 17 bases left between them. The CDR3 extends over 16 amino acids. Germline CDR1 is MNHNY and CDR2 is SVGAGI (reference sequence). CDR3 DNA: TGTGCCAGCAGTTACTCGAGAGGTAACGTTCGCAACGAGCAGTACTTC. This translates into CASSYSRGNVRNEQYF.

In its sample, this clonotype was seen a few times. The rearrangement joins TRBV3-1 to TRBJ2-7, with a tentative D call TRBD1 (6 bases). V was pared by 3 bases and J by 12 bases, with 24 bases between. Germline V lookup: CDR1 LGHDT, CDR2 YNNKEL (reference sequence). The CDR3 loop spans 15 amino acids. The CDR3 region is CASSQQPGVGPFVYF. The CDR3 nucleotides read TGTGCCAGCAGCCAGCAACCAGGGGTTGGGCCCTTTGTGTACTTC.

At least ten counts were recorded for this clonotype. V and J are TRBV28 and TRBJ2-3; 7 bases are shared with TRBD1. CDR1 MDHEN and CDR2 SYDVKM come from the germline V gene. The CDR3 covers 15 residues. Trimming at V came to 2 bases and at J to 2 bases, leaving 4 bases not matched to a gene. Written as DNA, the CDR3 is TGTGCCAGCAGTTTAGAGGGACAGCTCACAGATACGCAGTATTTT. It encodes CASSLEGQLTDTQYF.

There are a few counts of this clonotype. The genes are TRBV29-1 and TRBJ2-5; the D gene is possibly TRBD1 (5 bases). The CDR3 totals 13 residues. Trimming removed 7 bases at V and 7 bases at J, with 19 bases between. CDR1 SQVTM and CDR2 ANQGSEA come from the germline V gene. CDR3 region: CSGIRGSKGTQYF. The CDR3 bases are TGCAGCGGTATTAGGGGTTCCAAGGGGACCCAGTACTTC.

This clonotype was recorded many times. V gene TRBV28 combines with J gene TRBJ2-1; 7 bases match TRBD2. V was pared by 8 bases and J by 7 bases, with 8 bases of the junction left unmatched. Germline V CDR1 and CDR2: MDHEN, SYDVKM. The CDR3 totals 13 residues. The CDR3 DNA sequence: TGTGCCAGCCACCCTCCAGCGGGAAATGAGCAGTTCTTC. Its protein product is CASHPPAGNEQFF.

This clonotype was seen ten or more times. The gene calls are TRBV11-2 and TRBJ2-1; D gene ambiguous. The germline CDR1 and CDR2 sequences are SGHAT and FQNNGV. The V end lost 1 base, the J end lost 0 bases, and 7 bases lay between the germline ends. This CDR3 has 15 residues. As DNA, the CDR3 is TGTGCCAGCAGCTTAGTCCGGAACTCCTACAATGAGCAGTTCTTC. This codes for CASSLVRNSYNEQFF.

This clonotype was observed many times. This rearrangement joins TRBV5-1 to TRBJ2-7; D is ambiguous. Germline-derived CDR1 and CDR2 are SGHRS and YFSETQ. V lost 7 bases and J 0 bases, leaving 11 bases between the germline ends. The CDR3 is 13 amino acids. CDR3 coding DNA: TGCGCCAGCCGAGACCCGAGCTCCTACGAGCAGTACTTC. This translates into CASRDPSSYEQYF. Drawing the rest from reference TRBV5-1 and TRBJ2-7, the complete variable domain is KAGVTQTPRYLIKTRGQQVTLSCSPISGHRSVSWYQQTPGQGLQFLFEYFSETQRNKGNFPGRFSGRQFSNSRSEMNVSTLELGDSALYLCASRDPSSYEQYFGPGTRLTVT.

The J gene is TRBJ1-5, the V gene TRBV15; tentatively, D is TRBD1 (6 bases). From germline, CDR1 is LNHNV and CDR2 YYDKDF (reference sequence). The CDR3 spans 15 residues. V lost 1 base and J lost 11, with 18 bases in between. The CDR3 sequence: CATSRARTEKSAQHF. DNA for the CDR3: TGTGCCACCAGCAGAGCCCGGACAGAAAAATCAGCCCAGCATTTT.

This clonotype showed up many times. The chain joins TRBV28 to TRBJ1-5; D is uncertain. CDR3 length equals 12 residues. Germline V gene lookup returns CDR1 MDHEN and CDR2 SYDVKM. Trimming pared 10 bases from V and 8 bases from J, leaving 15 bases between. The CDR3 loop is CATQPLAEPQHF. In nucleotides, the CDR3 is TGTGCCACACAACCCCTTGCGGAGCCCCAGCATTTT.

This clonotype was counted ten times or more. V and J are TRBV28 and TRBJ2-7, with 9 positions matching TRBD1. CDR1 is MDHEN, CDR2 SYDVKM, per germline. Trimming took 10 bases from V and 4 from J; bases not matched to a gene: 5. The CDR3 contains 12 residues. CDR3 sequence: CAISGTGYEQYF. Written as DNA, the CDR3 is TGTGCCATTTCCGGGACAGGGTACGAGCAGTACTTC. The full variable domain, rest sourced from reference TRBV28 and TRBJ2-7, is DVKVTQSSRYLVKRTGEKVFLECVQDMDHENMFWYRQDPGLGLRLIYFSYDVKMKEKGDIPEGYSVSREKKERFSLILESASTNQTSMYLCAISGTGYEQYFGPGTRLTVT.

As to this clonotype: A far larger clone lies a single base away; this is likely a read error. The chain employs TRBV12-3 or TRBV12-4 and TRBJ2-7; D is possibly TRBD1 (6 bases). The CDR3 is made up of 14 amino acids. Deletions cut 3 bases from V and 2 bases from J, with 11 bases between. The CDR3 reads CASSLAGDPYEQYF. The DNA of the CDR3 is TGTGCCAGCAGTTTGGCAGGGGACCCCTACGAGCAGTACTTC.

The chain is built from TRBV29-1 and TRBJ2-1; D ambiguous. V shed 2 bases and J shed 6 bases, with 14 bases lying between them. CDR1 and CDR2 (germline): SQVTM, ANQGSEA. The CDR3 totals 14 residues. In DNA, the CDR3 is TGCAGCGTTGAAAACCCCGGCGGAATCAATGAGCAGTTCTTC. Translating it yields CSVENPGGINEQFF.

This clonotype appeared many times. The chain joins TRBV6-2 or TRBV6-3 to TRBJ1-2; D is unresolved. The CDR3 extends over 15 amino acids. Germline CDR1 is MNHEY and CDR2 is SVGEGT. With 5 bases removed from V and 1 base from J, the gap between germline ends came to 14 bases. This CDR3 is CASSDTGRLNYGYTF. For the CDR3, the DNA is TGTGCCAGCAGTGATACGGGTCGGCTTAACTATGGCTACACCTTC.

The chain employs TRBV4-3 and TRBJ2-7; D remains ambiguous. Looked up from germline, CDR1 is LGHNA and CDR2 is YSLEER. This CDR3 has 19 residues. Trimming took 0 bases from V and 0 from J, leaving 21 bases between them. The CDR3 DNA reads TGCGCCAGCAGCCAAGATCTTGGTAAGGGCCGGAGCAGCTCCTACGAGCAGTACTTC. Protein product: CASSQDLGKGRSSSYEQYF.